This entry features one T cell receptor (beta chain) sequence. Its antigen remains unidentified. The sample is drawn from a study of T cell repertoires in ileal Crohn's disease. The overall study: Biopsies of inflamed ileum from the surgical specimen form M0 samples. General observations from the study: Active smokers at surgery had more clonal expansions than non-smokers.

This sample's time point: inflamed ileum from the surgical specimen. Profiling relied on immunoSEQ multiplex PCR, and the TCRdb table lists in-frame clones only, not all of them. The data hold 13,000 to 15,000 clones, with 65% to 80% observed a single time. CDR1 and CDR2 from the germline V gene are SGHTA and FQGNSA. The germline V and J ends were trimmed by 1 base and 5 bases, with 8 bases remaining between them. This CDR3 has 13 residues. The chain links TRBV7-2 to TRBJ2-5, with D unclear. The sequencing sample was made of ileal tissue. This clonotype was sampled from an adult with Crohn's disease. The CDR3: CASSLVGVETQYF. The CDR3 DNA reads as TGTGCCAGCAGCTTAGTTGGGGTGGAGACCCAGTACTTC.